The present T cell receptor beta chain was sequenced within a study of shared clonotypes between healthy human individuals. Genomic DNA of every subset was divided equally among multiple immunoSEQ plates. Replicate sorted-subset PCRs were loaded with around 220 ng DNA, 30,000 to 35,000 T cell genomes. The table came from immunoSEQ multiplex PCR; TCRdb's copy has only in-frame clones and leaves some out. The sample has about 2.4 million clones, around 94% seen once. There are 15 residues in the CDR3. Germline CDR1 is MNHNY and CDR2 is SVGAGI (reference sequence). After removal of 8 bases from V and 0 bases from J, the junction contained 6 bases not matched to a gene.

Sequenced: naive CD4+ T cells sorted from blood. The subset here: CD45RA+ positively selected. The source of this sequence is a man aged 18 to 29 in good health. The chain couples TRBV6-6 to TRBJ2-2; 7 nucleotides match TRBD1. CDR3 nucleotides: TGTGCCAGCGATAGACAGGGAACGAACACCGGGGAGCTGTTTTTT. This encodes CASDRQGTNTGELFF.